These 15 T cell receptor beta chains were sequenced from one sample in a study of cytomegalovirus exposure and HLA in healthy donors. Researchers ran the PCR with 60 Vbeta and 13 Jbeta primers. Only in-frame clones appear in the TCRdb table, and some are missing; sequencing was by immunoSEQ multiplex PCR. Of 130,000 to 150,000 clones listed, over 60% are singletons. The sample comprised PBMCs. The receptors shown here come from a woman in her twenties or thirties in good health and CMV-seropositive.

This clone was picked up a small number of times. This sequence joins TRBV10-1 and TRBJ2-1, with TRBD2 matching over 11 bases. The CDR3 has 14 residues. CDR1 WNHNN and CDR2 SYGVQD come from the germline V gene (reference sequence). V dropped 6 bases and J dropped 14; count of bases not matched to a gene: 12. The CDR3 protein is CASSPNGLAGLEFF. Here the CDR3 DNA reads TGCGCCAGCAGCCCCAATGGACTAGCGGGTTTGGAGTTCTTC.

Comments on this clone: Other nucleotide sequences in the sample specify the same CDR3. The DNA of the CDR3 is TGTGCCAGCAGCTTTGGAAGCGGAGGGTCCTACGAGCAGTACTTC. It yields the protein CASSFGSGGSYEQYF. The chain couples TRBV5-6 to TRBJ2-7, with D perhaps TRBD2 (6 bases). This CDR3 spans 15 amino acids. CDR1 SGHDT and CDR2 YYEEEE come from the germline V gene. V was cut by 2 bases and J by 1 base, with 13 bases left in between. The full variable domain, in which reference TRBV5-6 and TRBJ2-7 provide the parts outside the CDR3, is DAGVTQSPTHLIKTRGQQVTLRCSPKSGHDTVSWYQQALGQGPQFIFQYYEEEERQRGNFPDRFSGHQFPNYSSELNVNALLLGDSALYLCASSFGSGGSYEQYFGPGTRLTVT.

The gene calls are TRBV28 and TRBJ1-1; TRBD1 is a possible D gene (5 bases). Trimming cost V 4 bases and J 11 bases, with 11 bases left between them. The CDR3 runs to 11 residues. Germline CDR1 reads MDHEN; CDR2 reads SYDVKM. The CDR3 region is CASSSRGEAFF. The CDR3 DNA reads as TGTGCCAGCAGTTCGCGGGGCGAGGCTTTCTTT. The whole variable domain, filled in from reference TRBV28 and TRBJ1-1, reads DVKVTQSSRYLVKRTGEKVFLECVQDMDHENMFWYRQDPGLGLRLIYFSYDVKMKEKGDIPEGYSVSREKKERFSLILESASTNQTSMYLCASSSRGEAFFGQGTRLTVV.

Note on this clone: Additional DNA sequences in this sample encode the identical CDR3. The CDR3: CAISGTGAREQYF. The CDR3 DNA reads as TGTGCCATTTCCGGGACAGGGGCGCGCGAGCAGTACTTC. V usage is TRBV10-3 and J usage is TRBJ2-7; 10 bases agree with TRBD1. Trimming at V came to 9 bases and at J to 6 bases, leaving 8 bases not matched to a gene. The CDR3 totals 13 residues. Germline V CDR1 and CDR2: ENHRY, SYGVKD.

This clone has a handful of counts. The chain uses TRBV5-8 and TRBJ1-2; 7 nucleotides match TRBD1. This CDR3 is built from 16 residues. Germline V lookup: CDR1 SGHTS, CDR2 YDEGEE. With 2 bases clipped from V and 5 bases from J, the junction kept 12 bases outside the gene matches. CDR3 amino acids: CASSFPRDSKNYGYTF. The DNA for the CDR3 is TGTGCCAGCAGCTTTCCCCGGGACAGCAAAAATTATGGCTACACCTTC.

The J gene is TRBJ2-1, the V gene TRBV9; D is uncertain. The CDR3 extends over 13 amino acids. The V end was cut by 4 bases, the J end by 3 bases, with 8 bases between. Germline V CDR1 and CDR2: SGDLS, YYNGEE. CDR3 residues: CASSPTGYNEQFF. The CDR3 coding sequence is TGTGCCAGCAGCCCTACTGGCTACAATGAGCAGTTCTTC.

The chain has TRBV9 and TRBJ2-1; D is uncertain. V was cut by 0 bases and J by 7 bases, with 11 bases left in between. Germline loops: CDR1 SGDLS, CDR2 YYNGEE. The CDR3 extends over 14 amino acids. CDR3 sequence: CASSVVTENNEQFF. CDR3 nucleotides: TGTGCCAGCAGCGTAGTTACAGAAAATAATGAGCAGTTCTTC.

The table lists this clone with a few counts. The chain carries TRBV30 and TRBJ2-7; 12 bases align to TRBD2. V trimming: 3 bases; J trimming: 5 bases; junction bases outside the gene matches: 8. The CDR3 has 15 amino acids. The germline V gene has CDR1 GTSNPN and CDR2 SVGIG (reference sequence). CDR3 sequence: CAWSQGLAGPDEQYF. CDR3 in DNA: TGTGCCTGGAGCCAAGGACTAGCGGGACCAGACGAGCAGTACTTC. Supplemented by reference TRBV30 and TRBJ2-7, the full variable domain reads SQTIHQWPATLVQPVGSPLSLECTVEGTSNPNLYWYRQAAGRGLQLLFYSVGIGQISSEVPQNLSASRPQDRQFILSSKKLLLSDSGFYLCAWSQGLAGPDEQYFGPGTRLTVT.

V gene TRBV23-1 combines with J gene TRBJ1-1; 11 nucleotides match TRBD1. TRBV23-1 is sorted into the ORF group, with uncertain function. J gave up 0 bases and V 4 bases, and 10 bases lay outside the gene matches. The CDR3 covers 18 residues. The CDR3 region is CASSRPGQGVHMNTEAFF. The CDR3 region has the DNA TGCGCCAGCAGTCGGCCGGGACAGGGGGTTCATATGAACACTGAAGCTTTCTTT.

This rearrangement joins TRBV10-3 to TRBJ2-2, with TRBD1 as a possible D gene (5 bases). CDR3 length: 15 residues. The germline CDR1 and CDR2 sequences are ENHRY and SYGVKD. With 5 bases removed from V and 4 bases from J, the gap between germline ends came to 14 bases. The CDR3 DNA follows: TGTGCCATCAGTAGCGACAGAGAACTCACCGGGGAGCTGTTTTTT. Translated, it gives CAISSDRELTGELFF.

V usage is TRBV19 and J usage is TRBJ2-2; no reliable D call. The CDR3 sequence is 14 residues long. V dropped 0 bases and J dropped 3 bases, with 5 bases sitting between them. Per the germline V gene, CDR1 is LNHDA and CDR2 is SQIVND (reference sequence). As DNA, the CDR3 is TGTGCCAGTAGTATAGAACGGGACACCGGGGAGCTGTTTTTT. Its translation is CASSIERDTGELFF.

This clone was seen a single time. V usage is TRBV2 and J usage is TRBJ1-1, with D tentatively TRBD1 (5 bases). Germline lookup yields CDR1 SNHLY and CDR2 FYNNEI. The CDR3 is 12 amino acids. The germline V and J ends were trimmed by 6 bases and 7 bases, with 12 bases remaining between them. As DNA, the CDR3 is TGTGCCAGCAGCGGGGTCGGGGGTGAAGCTTTCTTT. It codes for CASSGVGGEAFF.

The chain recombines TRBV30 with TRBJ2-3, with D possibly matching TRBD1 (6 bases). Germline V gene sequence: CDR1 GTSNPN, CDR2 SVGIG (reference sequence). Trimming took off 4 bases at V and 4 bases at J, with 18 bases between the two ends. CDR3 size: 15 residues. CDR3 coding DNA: TGTGCCTGGACCCCCCAGCTACAGGGCGCAGATACGCAGTATTTT. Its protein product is CAWTPQLQGADTQYF.

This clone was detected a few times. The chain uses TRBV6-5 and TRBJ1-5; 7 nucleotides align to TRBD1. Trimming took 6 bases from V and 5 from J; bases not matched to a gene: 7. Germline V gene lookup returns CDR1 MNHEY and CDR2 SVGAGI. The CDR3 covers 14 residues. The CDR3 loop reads CASRDRDSHQPQHF. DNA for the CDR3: TGTGCCAGCAGAGACCGGGACAGTCATCAGCCCCAGCATTTT.

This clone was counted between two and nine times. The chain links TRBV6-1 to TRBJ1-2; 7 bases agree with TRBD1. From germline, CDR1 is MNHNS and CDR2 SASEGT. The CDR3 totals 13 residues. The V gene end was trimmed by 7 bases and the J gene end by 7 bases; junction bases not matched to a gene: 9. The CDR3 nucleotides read TGTGCCAGCACCCAACAGGGGATAGTTGGCTACACCTTC. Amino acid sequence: CASTQQGIVGYTF.